A single sample is the source of the 20 T cell receptor beta chains below, sequenced in a study of response to subunit inactivated influenza vaccine. Each CDR3 protein gets one entry after TCRdb re-called the RT-PCR reads with MiXCR. The table includes 300,000 to 350,000 distinct CDR3 sequences, about a fifth detected once. The sample was PBMCs from blood, taken 21 months after vaccination. The receptor source for this set is a man between 50 and 69 years old who received an inactivated influenza vaccine.

The table lists this clonotype with a few counts. The CDR3 spells CASGEVLGNQPQHF. For the CDR3, the DNA is TGTGCCAGCGGGGAGGTTCTAGGTAATCAGCCCCAGCATTTT. The chain uses TRBV2 and TRBJ1-5; D is unresolved. Germline V lookup: CDR1 SNHLY, CDR2 FYNNEI. Trimming took off 8 bases at V and 4 bases at J, with 15 bases between the two ends. CDR3 size: 14 residues.

This clonotype has only a few counts. The gene calls are TRBV11-2 and TRBJ1-4; 7 bases align to TRBD1. The CDR3 totals 13 residues. V trimming: 6 bases; J trimming: 5 bases; junction bases outside the gene matches: 3. CDR1 is SGHAT and CDR2 is FQNNGV in the germline V gene. The CDR3 here is CASRRQGNEKLFF. As DNA, the CDR3 is TGTGCCAGCAGACGACAGGGAAATGAAAAACTGTTTTTT.

This chain connects TRBV19 to TRBJ1-2; D unclear. Germline V gives CDR1 LNHDA, CDR2 SQIVND (reference sequence). The CDR3 covers 13 residues. V lost 9 bases and J lost 7, with 18 bases in between. CDR3 coding DNA: TGTGCCAGCAATCCCGGCGTTCTCTTTGGCTACACCTTC. This translates into CASNPGVLFGYTF. Complete variable domain (other parts from reference TRBV19 and TRBJ1-2): DGGITQSPKYLFRKEGQNVTLSCEQNLNHDAMYWYRQDPGQGLRLIYYSQIVNDFQKGDIAEGYSVSREKKESFPLTVTSAQKNPTAFYLCASNPGVLFGYTFGSGTRLTVV.

The chain employs TRBV5-1 and TRBJ2-3; 9 bases line up with TRBD2. Germline V CDR1 and CDR2: SGHRS, YFSETQ. Germline trimming cut 7 bases from V and 5 bases from J; bases unmatched to any gene: 11. The CDR3 consists of 15 residues. The CDR3 DNA reads as TGCGCCAGCGCAGCGGCGGGGGGGCCGGTAGATACGCAGTATTTT. Its translation: CASAAAGGPVDTQYF.

This clonotype was recorded at least ten times. This rearrangement joins TRBV7-9 to TRBJ1-1, with D possibly matching TRBD1 (5 bases). Looked up from germline, CDR1 is SEHNR and CDR2 is FQNEAQ (reference sequence). V gave up 2 bases and J gave up 0 bases, with 7 bases separating them. The CDR3 has 14 residues. Here the CDR3 DNA reads TGTGCCAGCAGCTTAAGGGGACTGAACACTGAAGCTTTCTTT. Its translation: CASSLRGLNTEAFF.

The sample holds a few counts of this clonotype. The V gene is TRBV4-2, the J gene TRBJ2-1, with 9 positions matching TRBD2. The CDR3 has 15 amino acids. CDR1 and CDR2 from the germline V gene are LGHNA and YNFKEQ. The junction had 1 base not matched to a gene; V was cut back by 1 base and J by 3 bases. The CDR3 DNA reads as TGTGCCAGCAGCCAAGGGACTAGCGACTACAATGAGCAGTTCTTC. This encodes CASSQGTSDYNEQFF.

V usage is TRBV6-2 or TRBV6-3 and J usage is TRBJ2-1; D is uncertain. Germline values: CDR1 MNHEY, CDR2 SVGEGT. Trimming pared 0 bases from V and 0 bases from J, leaving 9 bases between. The CDR3 has 16 amino acids. This CDR3 is CASSYSRVASYNEQFF. The CDR3 DNA follows: TGTGCCAGCAGTTACTCGAGAGTGGCCTCCTACAATGAGCAGTTCTTC.

This sequence joins TRBV29-1 and TRBJ2-2, with D unresolved. Germline V gives CDR1 SQVTM, CDR2 ANQGSEA. CDR3 size: 17 residues. Trimming took off 5 bases at V and 1 base at J, with 20 bases between the two ends. CDR3 residues: CSVFSYTLTENTGELFF. In DNA form, the CDR3 reads TGCAGCGTTTTTTCATACACCTTGACGGAGAACACCGGGGAGCTGTTTTTT.

The sample holds many counts of this clonotype. The chain recombines TRBV20-1 with TRBJ1-5; D remains unclear. The CDR3 is 16 amino acids. Per the germline V gene, CDR1 is DFQATT and CDR2 is SNEGSKA (reference sequence). Deletions cut 5 bases from V and 1 base from J, with 18 bases between. The CDR3 DNA sequence: TGCAGTGCTGGCCTAGGCAGCAAAAGGAGCAATCAGCCCCAGCATTTT. Protein sequence: CSAGLGSKRSNQPQHF.

CDR3: CSATQGSHTEAFF. Written as DNA, the CDR3 is TGCAGTGCGACACAGGGGTCGCACACTGAAGCTTTCTTT. The chain uses TRBV20-1 and TRBJ1-1; 7 positions match TRBD1. The ends lost 6 bases at V and 3 bases at J; junction bases unmatched: 7. This CDR3 region has 13 residues. CDR1 is DFQATT and CDR2 is SNEGSKA in the germline V gene (reference sequence).

The sample holds a few counts of this clonotype. CDR3: CASSREGGPLNEQFF. The CDR3 region has the DNA TGTGCCAGCAGCCGCGAGGGGGGCCCTCTCAATGAGCAGTTCTTC. The rearrangement uses TRBV7-9 and TRBJ2-1; D is possibly TRBD1 or TRBD2 (6 bases each). Germline V gene sequence: CDR1 SEHNR, CDR2 FQNEAQ (reference sequence). V lost 5 bases to trimming and J lost 6 bases, with 17 bases between them. The CDR3 length is 15 residues.

This clonotype appeared a few times. The genes are TRBV3-1 and TRBJ1-6; 7 bases are a match to TRBD1. The CDR3 length is 16 residues. After removal of 4 bases from V and 7 bases from J, the junction contained 10 bases not matched to a gene. Looked up from germline, CDR1 is LGHDT and CDR2 is YNNKEL (reference sequence). The CDR3 DNA reads as TGTGCCAGCAGCCTCCGACAGGGATCATTGAATTCACCCCTCCACTTT. It encodes CASSLRQGSLNSPLHF.

The V and J genes are TRBV20-1 and TRBJ1-1; the match to TRBD1 covers 9 bases. CDR3 length: 14 amino acids. Germline CDR1 reads DFQATT; CDR2 reads SNEGSKA (reference sequence). Trimming cost V 5 bases and J 1 base; bases outside gene matches: 5. This CDR3 is CSAVDRGRNTEAFF. Written as DNA, the CDR3 is TGCAGTGCTGTGGACAGGGGAAGGAACACTGAAGCTTTCTTT.

The gene calls are TRBV27 and TRBJ1-1; D is possibly TRBD1 (5 bases). The length of the CDR3 is 16 residues. Germline assignment: CDR1 MNHEY and CDR2 SMNVEV (reference sequence). Trimming took 8 bases from V and 6 from J, leaving 25 bases between them. The CDR3 DNA reads TGTGCCAGCTCCGATGGGACTTACGGGGTTGGGTCTGAAGCTTTCTTT. Translation: CASSDGTYGVGSEAFF.

In this sample, this clonotype turned up a few times. The chain is built from TRBV7-8 and TRBJ1-5; D not certain. Trimming removed 3 bases at V and 0 bases at J, with 15 bases between. The CDR3 contains 17 residues. Germline V gene data show CDR1 as SGHVS and CDR2 as FQNEAQ. CDR3 coding DNA: TGTGCCAGCAGCTTCGCCGGGATGGGATATAGCAATCAGCCCCAGCATTTT. It yields the protein CASSFAGMGYSNQPQHF.

The chain links TRBV2 to TRBJ1-4; no clear D. The CDR3 has 15 residues. With 7 bases removed from V and 8 bases from J, the gap between germline ends came to 20 bases. The V gene's germline CDR1 is SNHLY and CDR2 FYNNEI. CDR3 in DNA: TGTGCCAGCATGAAATCCTGGGTACGAGGCGAAAAACTGTTTTTT. Its protein is CASMKSWVRGEKLFF.

The J gene is TRBJ1-2, the V gene TRBV6-5; possibly TRBD1 for D (6 bases). The CDR3 covers 14 residues. Germline values: CDR1 MNHEY, CDR2 SVGAGI. The V end lost 6 bases, the J end lost 4 bases, and 15 bases lay between the germline ends. The CDR3 region is CASRYRDGIYGYTF. The CDR3 DNA follows: TGTGCCAGCAGGTACAGGGACGGAATCTATGGCTACACCTTC.

This clonotype was observed at least ten times. The J gene is TRBJ1-1, the V gene TRBV3-1; the D is unclear. V lost 0 bases to trimming and J lost 1 base, with 15 bases between them. Germline CDR1 LGHDT, CDR2 YNNKEL (reference sequence). The CDR3 has 17 amino acids. CDR3 bases: TGTGCCAGCAGCCAAGAGGGCACAATTCTTGGGAACACTGAAGCTTTCTTT. As protein: CASSQEGTILGNTEAFF.

This chain links TRBV2 with TRBJ1-1; D uncertain. The CDR3 length is 13 residues. Germline CDR1 SNHLY, CDR2 FYNNEI. V was clipped by 6 bases and J by 0 bases, with 8 bases between them. The DNA of the CDR3 is TGTGCCAGCAGAGAGGGCGTGAACACTGAAGCTTTCTTT. It encodes CASREGVNTEAFF. Filled out from reference TRBV2 and TRBJ1-1, the complete variable domain reads EPEVTQTPSHQVTQMGQEVILRCVPISNHLYFYWYRQILGQKVEFLVSFYNNEISEKSEIFDDQFSVERPDGSNFTLKIRSTKLEDSAMYFCASREGVNTEAFFGQGTRLTVV.

Only a few counts were recorded for this clonotype. The chain joins TRBV4-1 to TRBJ1-1, with 8 bases aligning to TRBD1. The trim removed 4 bases at V and 5 bases at J, leaving 15 bases unmatched. The CDR3 length is 17 residues. CDR1 is MGHRA and CDR2 is YSYEKL in the germline V gene. This chain's CDR3 is CASSPFLPQGGRTEAFF. In nucleotides, the CDR3 is TGCGCCAGCAGCCCTTTCCTGCCACAGGGGGGGAGGACTGAAGCTTTCTTT.